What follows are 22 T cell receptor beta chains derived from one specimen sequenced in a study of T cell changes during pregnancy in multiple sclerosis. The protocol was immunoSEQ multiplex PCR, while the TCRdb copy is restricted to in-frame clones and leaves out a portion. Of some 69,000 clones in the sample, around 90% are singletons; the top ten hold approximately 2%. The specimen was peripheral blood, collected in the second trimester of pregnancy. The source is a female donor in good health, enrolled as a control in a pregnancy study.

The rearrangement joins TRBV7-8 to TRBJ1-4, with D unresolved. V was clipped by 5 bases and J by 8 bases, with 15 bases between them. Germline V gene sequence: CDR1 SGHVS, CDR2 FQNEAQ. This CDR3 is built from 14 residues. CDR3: CASSPRTRREKLFF. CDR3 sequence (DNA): TGTGCCAGCAGCCCGAGGACCCGGAGGGAAAAACTGTTTTTT.

The CDR3 loop is CASSPTSGFYEQYF. The CDR3 nucleotides are TGCGCCAGCAGCCCGACTAGCGGATTCTACGAGCAGTACTTC. The chain is built from TRBV4-3 and TRBJ2-7; 9 bases match TRBD2. Losses at the gene ends were 4 bases for V and 3 bases for J; bases not matched to a gene: 4. The CDR3 covers 14 residues. Germline CDR1 and CDR2: LGHNA and YSLEER.

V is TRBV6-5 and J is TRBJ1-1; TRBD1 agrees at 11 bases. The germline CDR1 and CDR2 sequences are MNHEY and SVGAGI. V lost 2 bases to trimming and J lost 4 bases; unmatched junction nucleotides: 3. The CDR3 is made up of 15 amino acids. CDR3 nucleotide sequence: TGTGCCAGCAGTTACGGACAGGGGGCGGTCACTGAAGCTTTCTTT. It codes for CASSYGQGAVTEAFF.

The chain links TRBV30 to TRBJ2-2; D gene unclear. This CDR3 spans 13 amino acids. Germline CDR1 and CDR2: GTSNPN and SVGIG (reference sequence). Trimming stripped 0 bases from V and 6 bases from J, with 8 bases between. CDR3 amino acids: CAWSVRYAGELFF. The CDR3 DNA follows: TGTGCCTGGAGTGTACGGTATGCCGGGGAGCTGTTTTTT.

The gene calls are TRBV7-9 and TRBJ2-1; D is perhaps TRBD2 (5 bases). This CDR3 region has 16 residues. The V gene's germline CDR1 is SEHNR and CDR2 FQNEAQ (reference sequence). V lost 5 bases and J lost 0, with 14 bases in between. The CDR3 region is CASSRKGGSSYNEQFF. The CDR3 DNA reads TGTGCCAGCAGCCGTAAAGGAGGCAGCTCCTACAATGAGCAGTTCTTC.

CDR3 protein: CASSQEGRGELFF. DNA of the CDR3: TGCGCCAGCAGCCAAGAGGGGCGGGGGGAGCTGTTTTTT. The chain joins TRBV4-3 to TRBJ2-2, with TRBD1 as a possible D gene (5 bases). The CDR3 has 13 amino acids. Trimming left V 0 bases short and J 8 bases short, with 7 bases between. Germline V CDR1 and CDR2: LGHNA, YSLEER.

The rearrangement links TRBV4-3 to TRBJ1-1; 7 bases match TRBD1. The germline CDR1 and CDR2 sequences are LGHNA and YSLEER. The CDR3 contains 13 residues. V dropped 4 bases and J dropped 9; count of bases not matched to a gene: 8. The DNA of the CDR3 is TGCGCCAGCAGCCGAGGACAGGTGGGTAAAGCTTTCTTT. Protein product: CASSRGQVGKAFF.

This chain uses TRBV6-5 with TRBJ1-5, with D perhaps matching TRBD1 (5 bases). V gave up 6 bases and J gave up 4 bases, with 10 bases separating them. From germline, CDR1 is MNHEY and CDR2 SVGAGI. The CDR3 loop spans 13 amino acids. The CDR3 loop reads CASSTGGNQPQHF. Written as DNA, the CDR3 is TGTGCCAGCAGCACCGGGGGGAATCAGCCCCAGCATTTT.

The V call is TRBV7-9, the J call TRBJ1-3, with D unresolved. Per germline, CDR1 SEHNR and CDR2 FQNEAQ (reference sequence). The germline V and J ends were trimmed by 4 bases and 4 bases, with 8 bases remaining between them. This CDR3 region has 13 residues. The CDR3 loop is CASSSDIGNTIYF. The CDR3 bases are TGTGCCAGCAGCTCCGACATCGGAAACACCATATATTTT. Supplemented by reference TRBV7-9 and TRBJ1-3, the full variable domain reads DTGVSQNPRHKITKRGQNVTFRCDPISEHNRLYWYRQTLGQGPEFLTYFQNEAQLEKSRLLSDRFSAERPKGSFSTLEIQRTEQGDSAMYLCASSSDIGNTIYFGEGSWLTVV.

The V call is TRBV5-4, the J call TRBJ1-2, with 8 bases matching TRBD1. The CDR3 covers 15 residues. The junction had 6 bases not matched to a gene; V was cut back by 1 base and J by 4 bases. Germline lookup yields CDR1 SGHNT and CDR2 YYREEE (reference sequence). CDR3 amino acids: CASSLFGQGFYGYTF. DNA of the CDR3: TGTGCCAGCAGCTTGTTTGGACAGGGATTCTATGGCTACACCTTC. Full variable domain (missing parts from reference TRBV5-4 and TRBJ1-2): ETGVTQSPTHLIKTRGQQVTLRCSSQSGHNTVSWYQQALGQGPQFIFQYYREEENGRGNFPPRFSGLQFPNYSSELNVNALELDDSALYLCASSLFGQGFYGYTFGSGTRLTVV.

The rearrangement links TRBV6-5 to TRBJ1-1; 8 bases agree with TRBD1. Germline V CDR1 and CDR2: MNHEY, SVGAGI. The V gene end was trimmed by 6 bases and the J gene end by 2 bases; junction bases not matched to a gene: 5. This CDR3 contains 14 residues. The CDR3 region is CASRAGTGNTEAFF. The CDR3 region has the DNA TGTGCCAGCAGGGCCGGGACAGGAAACACTGAAGCTTTCTTT.

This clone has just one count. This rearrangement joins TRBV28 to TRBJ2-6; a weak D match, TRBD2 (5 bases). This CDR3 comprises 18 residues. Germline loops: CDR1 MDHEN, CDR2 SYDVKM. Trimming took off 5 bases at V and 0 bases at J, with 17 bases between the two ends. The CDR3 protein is CASSPSGRGSSGANVLTF. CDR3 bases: TGTGCCAGCAGTCCCTCCGGACGGGGAAGCTCTGGGGCCAACGTCCTGACTTTC.

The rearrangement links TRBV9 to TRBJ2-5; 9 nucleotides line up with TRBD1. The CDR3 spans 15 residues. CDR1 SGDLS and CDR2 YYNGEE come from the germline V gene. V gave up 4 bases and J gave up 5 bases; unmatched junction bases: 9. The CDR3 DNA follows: TGTGCCAGCAGCCCCGGGACAGGGTCAGAGGAGACCCAGTACTTC. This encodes CASSPGTGSEETQYF.

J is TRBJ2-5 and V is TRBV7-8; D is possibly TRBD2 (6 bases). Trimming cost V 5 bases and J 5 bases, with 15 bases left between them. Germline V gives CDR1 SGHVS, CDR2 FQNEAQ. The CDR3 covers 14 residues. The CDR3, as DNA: TGTGCCAGCAGCCGGCGGGGTGCTGGGGAGACCCAGTACTTC. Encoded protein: CASSRRGAGETQYF.

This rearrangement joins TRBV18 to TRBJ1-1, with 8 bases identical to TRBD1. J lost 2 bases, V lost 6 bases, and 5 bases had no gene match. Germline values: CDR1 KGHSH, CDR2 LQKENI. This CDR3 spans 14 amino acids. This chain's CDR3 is CASSGTGLNTEAFF. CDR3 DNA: TGTGCCAGCTCCGGGACAGGACTAAACACTGAAGCTTTCTTT.

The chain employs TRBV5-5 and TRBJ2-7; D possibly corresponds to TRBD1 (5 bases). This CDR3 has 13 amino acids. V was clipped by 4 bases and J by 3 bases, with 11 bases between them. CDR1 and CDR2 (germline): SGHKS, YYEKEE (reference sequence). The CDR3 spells CASSRITGYEQYF. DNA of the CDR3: TGTGCCAGCAGCCGTATCACAGGCTACGAGCAGTACTTC.

DNA for the CDR3: TGTGCCAGCAGTTACGAAGGTAGCGGGGGTGAGACCCAGTACTTC. It translates to CASSYEGSGGETQYF. This rearrangement joins TRBV6-5 to TRBJ2-5, with 9 bases identical to TRBD2. The CDR3 length is 15 residues. From germline, CDR1 is MNHEY and CDR2 SVGAGI. Trimming at V came to 2 bases and at J to 5 bases, leaving 6 bases not matched to a gene.

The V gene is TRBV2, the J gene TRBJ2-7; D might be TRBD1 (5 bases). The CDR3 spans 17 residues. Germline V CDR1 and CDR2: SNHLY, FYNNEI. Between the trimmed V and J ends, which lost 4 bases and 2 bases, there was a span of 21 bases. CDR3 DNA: TGTGCCAGCAGTGGTCCCACTGGGGCATGGGGAACCTACGAGCAGTACTTC. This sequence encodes CASSGPTGAWGTYEQYF.

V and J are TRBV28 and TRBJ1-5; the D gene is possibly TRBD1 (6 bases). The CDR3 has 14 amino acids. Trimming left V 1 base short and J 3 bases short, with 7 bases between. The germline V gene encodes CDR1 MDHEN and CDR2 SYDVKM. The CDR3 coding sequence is TGTGCCAGCAGTTTATCAGGGGACAATCAGCCCCAGCATTTT. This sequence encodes CASSLSGDNQPQHF.

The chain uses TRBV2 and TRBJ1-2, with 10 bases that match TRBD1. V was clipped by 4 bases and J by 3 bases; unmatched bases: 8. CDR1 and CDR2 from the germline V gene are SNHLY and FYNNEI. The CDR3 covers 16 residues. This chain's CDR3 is CASSGADRGIDYGYTF. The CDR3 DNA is TGTGCCAGCAGTGGAGCGGACAGGGGGATCGACTATGGCTACACCTTC.

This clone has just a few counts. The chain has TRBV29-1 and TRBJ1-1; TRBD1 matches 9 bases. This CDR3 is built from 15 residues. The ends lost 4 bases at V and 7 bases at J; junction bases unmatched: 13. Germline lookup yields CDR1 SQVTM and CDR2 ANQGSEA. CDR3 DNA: TGCAGCGTTGTGAGGTGGGGGACAGGGCAGGATGAAGCTTTCTTT. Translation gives CSVVRWGTGQDEAFF.

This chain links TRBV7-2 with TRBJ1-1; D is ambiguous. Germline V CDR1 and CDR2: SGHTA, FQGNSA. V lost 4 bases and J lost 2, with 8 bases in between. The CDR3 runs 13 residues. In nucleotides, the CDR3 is TGTGCCAGCAGCTGGCAACCTAACACTGAAGCTTTCTTT. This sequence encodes CASSWQPNTEAFF.